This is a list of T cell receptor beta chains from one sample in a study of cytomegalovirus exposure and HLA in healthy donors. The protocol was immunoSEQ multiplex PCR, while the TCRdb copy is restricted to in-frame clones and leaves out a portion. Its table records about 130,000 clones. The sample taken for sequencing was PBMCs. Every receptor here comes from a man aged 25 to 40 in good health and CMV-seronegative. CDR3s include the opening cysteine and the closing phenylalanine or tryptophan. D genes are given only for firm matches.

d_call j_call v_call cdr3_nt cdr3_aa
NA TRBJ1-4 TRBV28 TGTGCCAGCAGTTTGTCCGGGACAACTAATGAAAAACTGTTTTTT CASSLSGTTNEKLFF
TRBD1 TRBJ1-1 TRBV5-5 TGTGCCAGCAGCGGCGAAAAGACAGGGGGCTTTCCCTTCACTGAAGCTTTCTTT CASSGEKTGGFPFTEAFF
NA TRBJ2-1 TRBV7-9 TGTGCCAGCAGCCCTAGCTCCTACAATGAGCAGTTCTTC CASSPSSYNEQFF
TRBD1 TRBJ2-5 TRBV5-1 TGCGCCAGCAGCTTACAGGGGCCCCAAGAGACCCAGTACTTC CASSLQGPQETQYF
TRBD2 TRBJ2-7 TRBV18 TGTGCCAGCTCACCGGGACTAGCGGGGCCCTACGAGCAGTACTTC CASSPGLAGPYEQYF
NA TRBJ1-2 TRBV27 TGTGCCAGCAGTTTTGGGGGGGGCGATGGCTACACCTTC CASSFGGGDGYTF
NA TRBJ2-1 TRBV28 TGTGCCAGCAGTTTAACAAGGTGGTGGGGCGGAGACGACAATGAGCAGTTCTTC CASSLTRWWGGDDNEQFF
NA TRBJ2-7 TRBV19 TGTGCCAGTAGTTCACAGGGAGGGTCCTACGAGCAGTACTTC CASSSQGGSYEQYF
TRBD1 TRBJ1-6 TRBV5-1 TGCGCCAGCAGCTTGGCAGGGACAGTTACCCCTTCACCCCTCCACTTT CASSLAGTVTPSPLHF
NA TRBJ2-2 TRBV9 TGTGCCAGCACCACACCCCCGGGGGAGCTGTTTTTT CASTTPPGELFF
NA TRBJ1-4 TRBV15 TGTGCCACCACTCAAGGGGGTCCTAATGAAAAACTGTTTTTT CATTQGGPNEKLFF
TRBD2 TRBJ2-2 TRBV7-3 TGTGCCAGCAGCTTGGGACTAAACACCGGGGAGCTGTTTTTT CASSLGLNTGELFF
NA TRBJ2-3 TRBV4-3 TGCGCCAGCAGCCAAGGAGGACAGACAGATACGCAGTATTTT CASSQGGQTDTQYF
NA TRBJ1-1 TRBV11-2 TGTGCCAGCAGCTTCACAGGGATCCCTGAAGCTTTCTTT CASSFTGIPEAFF
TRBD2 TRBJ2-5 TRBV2 TGTGCCAGCAGAGTCCTAGCGGGAGGGCCGGGGGAGACCCAGTACTTC CASRVLAGGPGETQYF
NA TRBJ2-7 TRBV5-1 TGCGCCAGCAGCTTGGATGCGGGCCCATTGGACGAGCAGTACTTC CASSLDAGPLDEQYF
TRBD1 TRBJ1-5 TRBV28 TGTGCCAGCAGTCGAACACAGGGGATCGGCAATCAGCCCCAGCATTTT CASSRTQGIGNQPQHF
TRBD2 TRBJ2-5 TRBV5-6 TGTGCCAGCAGCTTGGGAGAGGGAGGGGTGAGGGAGACCCAGTACTTC CASSLGEGGVRETQYF
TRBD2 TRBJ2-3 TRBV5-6 TGTGCCAGCAGCGGCCAAACCGGGACTAGCGCGAGCACAGATACGCAGTATTTT CASSGQTGTSASTDTQYF
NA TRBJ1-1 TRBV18 TGTGCCAGCTCACCCGCGGAACCGATGAACACTGAAGCTTTCTTT CASSPAEPMNTEAFF
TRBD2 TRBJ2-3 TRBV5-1 TGCGCCAGCAGCTTGTTTCCGGGAGGGGACACAGATACGCAGTATTTT CASSLFPGGDTDTQYF
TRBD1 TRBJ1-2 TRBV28 TGTGCCACCGGATACAGGGGGGATGGCTACACCTTC CATGYRGDGYTF
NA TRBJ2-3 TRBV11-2 NA CASSFFGPAGGLGRDTQYF
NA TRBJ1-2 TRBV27 TGTGCCAGCAGCCCAGGGCATACCTATGGCTACACCTTC CASSPGHTYGYTF
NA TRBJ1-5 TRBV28 TGTGCCAGCAGTTTAAGGCCGGGTACTTTAAATCAGCCCCAGCATTTT CASSLRPGTLNQPQHF
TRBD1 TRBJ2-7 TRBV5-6 TGTGCCAGCAGCCGCTGGACAGGGTTTCACGAGCAGTACTTC CASSRWTGFHEQYF
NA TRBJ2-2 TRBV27 TGTGCCAGCAGTTTACTAGAGTCGAACACCGGGGAGCTGTTTTTT CASSLLESNTGELFF
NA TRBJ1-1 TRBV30 TGTGCCTGGAGTGTAGATCCCGGGGAGGGACACCCAGACACTGAAGCTTTCTTT CAWSVDPGEGHPDTEAFF
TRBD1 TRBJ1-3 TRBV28 TGTGCCAGCAGCCCCAGGGGTGCAGGGGGAGTCTCTGGAAACACCATATATTTT CASSPRGAGGVSGNTIYF